Included here is one T cell receptor (beta chain) sequence, with context. Its antigen is still unknown. Clones were read by immunoSEQ multiplex PCR, and TCRdb kept only the in-frame ones, dropping some. The table has 38,000 or so clones, about 88% seen once. Every patient had mismatch repair deficiency by PCR or immunohistochemistry. The TCR-sequenced patients were a few responders to pembrolizumab. The sample comes from a study of PD-1 blockade in mismatch repair-deficient tumors. Study at large: Enrolled about 2012-2016, patients had progressing, pretreated mismatch repair-deficient cancers of 11 to 13 types.

The CDR3 covers 15 residues. Germline CDR1 SGHTA, CDR2 FQGTGA. Trimming took 5 bases from V and 1 from J, leaving 13 bases between them. Findings and limits, study-wide: After pembrolizumab, tumor-resident clones rose rapidly, then generally contracted before radiologic responses.

The sequence came from an adult with mismatch repair-deficient cancer. The chain links TRBV7-3 to TRBJ2-3, with D perhaps TRBD1 (6 bases). Sequenced material: peripheral blood, taken about 81 weeks after starting pembrolizumab. In DNA, the CDR3 is TGTGCCAGCAGCCAAATGTCAGGGGGCACAGATACGCAGTATTTT. Its protein is CASSQMSGGTDTQYF. Supplemented by reference TRBV7-3 and TRBJ2-3, the full variable domain reads GAGVSQTPSNKVTEKGKYVELRCDPISGHTALYWYRQSLGQGPEFLIYFQGTGAADDSGLPNDRFFAVRPEGSVSTLKIQRTERGDSAVYLCASSQMSGGTDTQYFGPGTRLTVL.